These 16 T cell receptor beta chains were all obtained from the same sample, sequenced in a study of blood T cell repertoires in COVID-19. The method was immunoSEQ multiplex PCR; TCRdb's version includes in-frame clones alone and lacks a portion of them. The data hold 130,000 to 150,000 clones, with 87% observed a single time. The specimen was PBMCs or T cells enriched from blood (not recorded which). The receptors derive from a man aged 55-75 years who had recovered from COVID-19.

The chain carries TRBV28 and TRBJ2-3, with 8 positions matching TRBD2. The V segment lost 2 bases and the J segment 6 bases; nucleotides outside the gene matches: 13. CDR1 MDHEN and CDR2 SYDVKM come from the germline V gene. The CDR3 spans 17 residues. The CDR3 region is CASSLGGSGGALDTQYF. CDR3 coding DNA: TGTGCCAGCAGTTTAGGGGGGAGCGGGGGTGCTCTCGATACGCAGTATTTT.

This chain links TRBV7-8 with TRBJ1-1, with D possibly matching TRBD1 (5 bases). The V end lost 5 bases, the J end lost 4 bases, and 11 bases lay between the germline ends. The CDR3 spans 13 residues. Germline V gene lookup returns CDR1 SGHVS and CDR2 FQNEAQ. The CDR3 sequence: CASSTYQGTEAFF. The CDR3 DNA sequence: TGTGCCAGCAGCACGTACCAGGGCACTGAAGCTTTCTTT. Filled out from reference TRBV7-8 and TRBJ1-1, the complete variable domain reads GAGVSQSPRYKVAKRGQDVALRCDPISGHVSLFWYQQALGQGPEFLTYFQNEAQLDKSGLPSDRFFAERPEGSVSTLKIQRTQQEDSAVYLCASSTYQGTEAFFGQGTRLTVV.

The chain recombines TRBV6-1 with TRBJ1-5, with 9 bases that match TRBD1. The germline V gene encodes CDR1 MNHNS and CDR2 SASEGT. This CDR3 contains 16 residues. The ends lost 4 bases at V and 2 bases at J; junction bases unmatched: 6. The CDR3 DNA is TGTGCCAGCAGTGCCGGACAGGGGATGGGCAATCAGCCCCAGCATTTT. Encoded protein: CASSAGQGMGNQPQHF.

The chain has TRBV4-2 and TRBJ1-2; D remains unclear. Trimming removed 5 bases from V and 8 bases from J, with 15 bases in between. The germline V gene encodes CDR1 LGHNA and CDR2 YNFKEQ. The CDR3 sequence is 13 residues long. CDR3: CASSKGLSEGYTF. The CDR3 bases are TGTGCCAGCAGCAAAGGGCTTTCGGAGGGCTACACCTTC.

The table lists this clone with a few counts. The rearrangement joins TRBV9 to TRBJ1-1; possible D gene TRBD1, 6 bases. The CDR3 sequence is 16 residues long. Looked up from germline, CDR1 is SGDLS and CDR2 is YYNGEE. V was clipped by 5 bases and J by 1 base, with 18 bases between them. This chain's CDR3 is CASSPTAGASNTEAFF. CDR3 coding DNA: TGTGCCAGCAGTCCTACGGCAGGGGCCTCGAACACTGAAGCTTTCTTT. The whole variable domain, remainder taken from reference TRBV9 and TRBJ1-1, is DSGVTQTPKHLITATGQRVTLRCSPRSGDLSVYWYQQSLDQGLQFLIQYYNGEERAKGNILERFSAQQFPDLHSELNLSSLELGDSALYFCASSPTAGASNTEAFFGQGTRLTVV.

The chain has TRBV28 and TRBJ2-7; a possible D gene is TRBD1 (6 bases). The germline V and J ends were trimmed by 6 bases and 3 bases, with 12 bases remaining between them. The CDR3 is 13 amino acids. CDR1 and CDR2 (germline): MDHEN, SYDVKM. CDR3 DNA: TGTGCCAGCAGATCTGAGGACAGCTACGAGCAGTACTTC. Encoded protein: CASRSEDSYEQYF.

The chain joins TRBV3-1 (or the pseudogene TRBV3-2) to TRBJ1-1; D is unresolved. CDR3 length: 13 amino acids. Germline CDR1 is LGHDT and CDR2 is YNNKEL (reference sequence). V dropped 1 base and J dropped 5 bases, with 8 bases sitting between them. CDR3 amino acids: CASSQGGGTEAFF. DNA for the CDR3: TGTGCCAGCAGCCAAGGAGGAGGGACTGAAGCTTTCTTT.

The chain employs TRBV29-1 and TRBJ2-3; D is perhaps TRBD1 (6 bases). The CDR3 length is 15 residues. Looked up from germline, CDR1 is SQVTM and CDR2 is ANQGSEA. V was shortened by 6 bases and J by 3 bases, with 19 bases between the two germline ends. The CDR3 DNA reads TGCAGCGTCGAAACAGGGTTCGGTACTACAGATACGCAGTATTTT. Its protein is CSVETGFGTTDTQYF.

The chain links TRBV5-5 to TRBJ2-3; D call uncertain. Germline V lookup: CDR1 SGHKS, CDR2 YYEKEE (reference sequence). The CDR3 runs to 13 residues. V lost 0 bases and J lost 3, with 5 bases in between. The CDR3: CASSLVETDTQYF. As DNA, the CDR3 is TGTGCCAGCAGCTTGGTAGAGACAGATACGCAGTATTTT.

The chain couples TRBV2 to TRBJ2-7; unclear D gene. Germline V gene lookup returns CDR1 SNHLY and CDR2 FYNNEI. V was cut by 7 bases and J by 2 bases, with 9 bases left in between. CDR3 size: 12 residues. The DNA of the CDR3 is TGTGCCAGCAAGTACAGTGCCTACGAGCAGTACTTC. Its translation: CASKYSAYEQYF.

This sequence joins TRBV5-6 and TRBJ1-2; D perhaps matches TRBD1 (6 bases). The germline CDR1 and CDR2 sequences are SGHDT and YYEEEE. Between the trimmed V and J ends, which lost 7 bases and 0 bases, there was a span of 13 bases. The CDR3 totals 14 residues. CDR3 amino acids: CASLPGGANYGYTF. The CDR3 DNA sequence: TGTGCCAGCCTACCGGGGGGCGCTAACTATGGCTACACCTTC.

The rearrangement joins TRBV6-5 to TRBJ2-1; 10 bases agree with TRBD2. After removal of 7 bases from V and 6 bases from J, the junction contained 9 bases not matched to a gene. There are 15 residues in the CDR3. Germline CDR1 and CDR2: MNHEY and SVGAGI. In nucleotides, the CDR3 is TGTGCCAGCATCTCCGGGGGACTAGCGACCAATGAGCAGTTCTTC. Translating gives CASISGGLATNEQFF.

The genes are TRBV27 and TRBJ1-6; no clear D. The germline V and J ends were trimmed by 2 bases and 7 bases, with 15 bases remaining between them. Germline-derived CDR1 and CDR2 are MNHEY and SMNVEV (reference sequence). The CDR3 covers 16 residues. CDR3 nucleotides: TGTGCCAGCAGTTTAAAAGCGGCCCCATCCAATTCACCCCTCCACTTT. This encodes CASSLKAAPSNSPLHF.

The chain joins TRBV5-1 to TRBJ2-1; 7 bases are shared with TRBD1. The CDR3 is 14 amino acids. Looked up from germline, CDR1 is SGHRS and CDR2 is YFSETQ. Trimming took 0 bases from V and 7 from J; bases not matched to a gene: 4. The CDR3 nucleotides are TGCGCCAGCAGCTTGGGAGGACAGGAAAATGAGCAGTTCTTC. Translating it yields CASSLGGQENEQFF.

This clone was seen only a few times. The genes are TRBV28 and TRBJ2-1; 8 bases map to TRBD2. Germline lookup yields CDR1 MDHEN and CDR2 SYDVKM. Losses at the gene ends were 4 bases for V and 4 bases for J; bases not matched to a gene: 12. CDR3 length equals 17 residues. As DNA, the CDR3 is TGTGCCAGCAGTTCCCAGGGGTTAGCGGGGTTGTACAATGAGCAGTTCTTC. The encoded protein is CASSSQGLAGLYNEQFF.

The chain uses TRBV28 and TRBJ2-3, with 7 bases lining up with TRBD1. Germline-derived CDR1 and CDR2 are MDHEN and SYDVKM. Unmatched junction bases numbered 16, after V lost 10 bases and J lost 6 bases. This CDR3 is built from 15 residues. DNA for the CDR3: TGTGCCACCTCCCCACAGGGGTCGCTTCGGGATACGCAGTATTTT. It yields the protein CATSPQGSLRDTQYF.